The sequence of this T cell receptor (beta chain) was determined in a study of beta chain features in type 1 diabetes. Whole-study findings and limits: At VDJ recombination sites, type 1 diabetes patients had fewer insertions and more deleted nucleotides. TCRB CDR3s from Type 1 diabetes patients were moderately but significantly shorter in all four CD4+ subsets.

The sequenced template was cDNA made from the entire isolated RNA. Here immunoSEQ multiplex PCR was the method, and the copy in TCRdb shows in-frame clones only, minus some. The sample yields approximately 600,000 clones, around 12% seen once. Details on this clone: No antigen is known for it.

The sequence derives from a man aged 25 to 45 with type 1 diabetes. The sequenced material came from naive CD4+ T cells from blood.

The CDR3 bases are TGTGCCAGCAGTTTTGAGGGGACCTATAATTCACCCCTCCACTTT. It is translated as CASSFEGTYNSPLHF. The gene calls are TRBV27 and TRBJ1-6; D perhaps matches TRBD1 (5 bases). V lost 3 bases to trimming and J lost 2 bases, with 8 bases between them. The CDR3 has 15 amino acids. Germline V lookup: CDR1 MNHEY, CDR2 SMNVEV (reference sequence).